The 24 T cell receptor beta chains reported below all come from one sample, sequenced in a study of cytomegalovirus exposure and HLA in healthy donors. Assay: immunoSEQ multiplex PCR; the TCRdb copy retains only in-frame clones and omits some. The sample comprises 200,000 to 300,000 clones, roughly 88% of which are singletons, and under 4% rests with the top ten. Sequenced material: PBMCs. These receptors were taken from a woman aged 30 to 39 in good health and CMV-seronegative.

This chain joins TRBV15 and TRBJ2-7, with D perhaps TRBD2 (6 bases). The V end lost 10 bases, the J end lost 6 bases, and 16 bases lay between the germline ends. Germline assignment: CDR1 LNHNV and CDR2 YYDKDF (reference sequence). This CDR3 is built from 12 residues. This CDR3 reads CAIPGLLGEQYF. CDR3 nucleotide sequence: TGTGCCATACCGGGACTTTTGGGCGAGCAGTACTTC.

This clone was counted between two and nine times. The chain links TRBV27 to TRBJ2-1; 7 nucleotides align to TRBD1. Germline V gene lookup returns CDR1 MNHEY and CDR2 SMNVEV (reference sequence). The CDR3 has 15 amino acids. After removal of 4 bases from V and 4 bases from J, the junction contained 7 bases not matched to a gene. In DNA, the CDR3 is TGTGCCAGCAGTTCAGGGGGTTACGGATACAATGAGCAGTTCTTC. Encoded protein: CASSSGGYGYNEQFF.

The chain is built from TRBV7-9 and TRBJ1-1, with no clear D. This CDR3 region has 13 residues. Trimming took off 0 bases at V and 11 bases at J, with 13 bases between the two ends. Germline V gives CDR1 SEHNR, CDR2 FQNEAQ (reference sequence). CDR3 DNA sequence: TGTGCCAGCAGCTTAGCGACGGCAGCCGGGGCTTTCTTT. Amino acid sequence: CASSLATAAGAFF.

V is TRBV28 and J is TRBJ1-5; 10 bases agree with TRBD1. This CDR3 has 15 amino acids. With V trimmed by 7 bases and J by 7 bases, 10 bases remained unmatched. Germline V gives CDR1 MDHEN, CDR2 SYDVKM. Here the CDR3 reads CASNSLRQGAQPQHF. The CDR3 nucleotides read TGTGCCAGCAATTCCCTGAGACAGGGGGCCCAGCCCCAGCATTTT.

The chain employs TRBV7-2 and TRBJ1-3; 8 nucleotides align to TRBD1. The CDR3 is 15 residues long. The germline V gene encodes CDR1 SGHTA and CDR2 FQGNSA. Trimming cost V 5 bases and J 3 bases; bases outside gene matches: 6. This CDR3 reads CASSRSGTGGNTIYF. CDR3 nucleotide sequence: TGTGCCAGCAGCCGATCCGGGACAGGTGGAAACACCATATATTTT.

CDR3 protein: CASSSGLAGGETQYF. The DNA of the CDR3 is TGCGCCAGCAGCTCAGGACTAGCGGGCGGAGAGACCCAGTACTTC. The chain employs TRBV5-1 and TRBJ2-5; 11 bases line up with TRBD2. With 3 bases clipped from V and 4 bases from J, the junction kept 5 bases outside the gene matches. CDR3 length equals 15 residues. Germline V gives CDR1 SGHRS, CDR2 YFSETQ.

The rearrangement joins TRBV4-2 to TRBJ2-1, with 13 bases fitting TRBD2. CDR3 length: 16 amino acids. In germline, CDR1 is LGHNA, CDR2 YNFKEQ. The V segment lost 4 bases and the J segment 7 bases; nucleotides outside the gene matches: 7. CDR3 nucleotide sequence: TGTGCCAGCAGCCCGCAACTAGCGGGAGGGCCGAATGAGCAGTTCTTC. Protein product: CASSPQLAGGPNEQFF.

The chain employs TRBV19 and TRBJ2-3, with 8 bases identical to TRBD1. Trimming removed 2 bases from V and 6 bases from J; junction bases left unmatched: 10. Germline lookup yields CDR1 LNHDA and CDR2 SQIVND (reference sequence). This CDR3 is built from 16 residues. CDR3 loop: CASSIPTGVGGDTQYF. The CDR3 DNA reads TGTGCCAGTAGTATACCGACAGGGGTTGGGGGTGATACGCAGTATTTT.

The rearrangement joins TRBV27 to TRBJ2-7; 8 positions agree with TRBD1. Germline values: CDR1 MNHEY, CDR2 SMNVEV (reference sequence). This CDR3 is built from 14 residues. The V gene end was trimmed by 3 bases and the J gene end by 2 bases; junction bases not matched to a gene: 3. CDR3 loop: CASSFGQGTYEQYF. Here the CDR3 DNA reads TGTGCCAGCAGTTTCGGACAGGGTACCTACGAGCAGTACTTC.

CDR3 amino acids: CASRGPLNTEAFF. The CDR3 nucleotides read TGTGCCAGCAGGGGCCCCTTGAACACTGAAGCTTTCTTT. V is TRBV6-5 and J is TRBJ1-1; the D is unclear. There are 13 residues in the CDR3. From germline, CDR1 is MNHEY and CDR2 SVGAGI. Trimming shortened V by 6 bases and J by 0 bases, and 8 bases separated the two germline ends.

The chain uses TRBV10-3 and TRBJ2-1; TRBD2 matches at 7 bases. This CDR3 is 13 amino acids long. In germline, CDR1 is ENHRY, CDR2 SYGVKD. Losses at the gene ends were 6 bases for V and 4 bases for J; bases not matched to a gene: 3. The CDR3 reads CAISGTNYNEQFF. The CDR3 nucleotides read TGTGCCATCAGCGGGACTAATTACAATGAGCAGTTCTTC.

About this clone: The same CDR3 arises from other DNA sequences in this sample as well. The rearrangement joins TRBV19 to TRBJ2-7, with 10 bases identical to TRBD1. V lost 5 bases and J lost 0; bases outside the gene matches: 4. There are 15 residues in the CDR3. The germline V gene has CDR1 LNHDA and CDR2 SQIVND (reference sequence). The CDR3 nucleotides read TGTGCCAGTAGTCCGGGACAGGGGTCCTCCTACGAGCAGTACTTC. Translation gives CASSPGQGSSYEQYF.

A few counts support this clone. The chain combines TRBV23-1 with TRBJ2-1, with D tentatively TRBD1 (5 bases). TRBV23-1 falls under the ORF class, with uncertain function. The CDR3 contains 18 residues. With 3 bases removed from V and 3 bases from J, the gap between germline ends came to 21 bases. In DNA form, the CDR3 reads TGCGCCAGCAGTCAGGTGGAAGCAGGGTTGAGGATCTACAATGAGCAGTTCTTC. Translation: CASSQVEAGLRIYNEQFF.

This chain connects TRBV5-6 to TRBJ2-7, with 7 nucleotides matching TRBD1. Germline V gene data show CDR1 as SGHDT and CDR2 as YYEEEE. The CDR3 has 14 amino acids. The ends lost 2 bases at V and 4 bases at J; junction bases unmatched: 6. CDR3 sequence (DNA): TGTGCCAGCAGCTTTTATTCCAGGGGGTACGAGCAGTACTTC. Protein: CASSFYSRGYEQYF.

This chain links TRBV9 with TRBJ2-7; no firm D call. With 4 bases removed from V and 4 bases from J, the gap between germline ends came to 12 bases. Germline lookup yields CDR1 SGDLS and CDR2 YYNGEE. This CDR3 region has 13 residues. The CDR3 bases are TGTGCCAGCAGCTTCAGGCAGGTTTACGAGCAGTACTTC. Protein sequence: CASSFRQVYEQYF.

The chain joins TRBV6-1 to TRBJ2-5; 7 positions match TRBD2. V was pared by 11 bases and J by 4 bases, with 7 bases of the junction left unmatched. This CDR3 comprises 12 residues. From germline, CDR1 is MNHNS and CDR2 SASEGT. The CDR3 DNA follows: TGTGCCGTCAGTGCGGGGGTAGAGACCCAGTACTTC. Amino acid sequence: CAVSAGVETQYF.

For the CDR3, the DNA is TGTGCCAGCAGTTTAGAACAGGGTGGCGACGAGCAGTACTTC. Its translation: CASSLEQGGDEQYF. The chain joins TRBV27 to TRBJ2-7; possible D gene TRBD1, 6 bases. The V end lost 2 bases, the J end lost 5 bases, and 13 bases lay between the germline ends. This CDR3 is 14 amino acids long. Germline V gives CDR1 MNHEY, CDR2 SMNVEV (reference sequence).

This clone was counted between two and nine times. This rearrangement joins TRBV2 to TRBJ1-2; 10 nucleotides align to TRBD1. The CDR3 contains 13 residues. The V gene's germline CDR1 is SNHLY and CDR2 FYNNEI. V was pared by 4 bases and J by 10 bases, with 6 bases of the junction left unmatched. CDR3 DNA: TGTGCCAGCAGTGGGGGACAGGGGACTCTCTACACCTTC. Protein sequence: CASSGGQGTLYTF.

This clone was observed a single time. The rearrangement joins TRBV7-2 to TRBJ2-1, with a weak D call TRBD2 (5 bases). V was clipped by 5 bases and J by 9 bases, with 14 bases between them. CDR3 length: 13 residues. Per germline, CDR1 SGHTA and CDR2 FQGNSA. The CDR3 bases are TGTGCCAGCAGCCCCGGGATCCGGGGTGAGCAGTTCTTC. Translated: CASSPGIRGEQFF.

V usage is TRBV28 and J usage is TRBJ1-1; TRBD1 might be the D (6 bases). In germline, CDR1 is MDHEN, CDR2 SYDVKM. The CDR3 totals 14 residues. V lost 3 bases, J lost 1 base, and 9 bases lay in between. The CDR3 nucleotides read TGTGCCAGCAGTTTCCTGGGACAGAACACTGAAGCTTTCTTT. It specifies CASSFLGQNTEAFF.

Only one count was recorded for this clone. V is TRBV11-2 and J is TRBJ2-2, with D possibly being TRBD1 or TRBD2 (5 bases each). The CDR3 spans 16 residues. Germline-derived CDR1 and CDR2 are SGHAT and FQNNGV. Trimming removed 2 bases from V and 4 bases from J, with 14 bases in between. CDR3 amino acids: CASSLRGRRTTGELFF. DNA of the CDR3: TGTGCCAGCAGCTTACGGGGCAGGCGCACCACCGGGGAGCTGTTTTTT.

The chain uses TRBV15 and TRBJ2-4, with D possibly TRBD2 on 6 matching bases. The CDR3 runs 17 residues. V lost 0 bases to trimming and J lost 0 bases, with 12 bases between them. The V gene's germline CDR1 is LNHNV and CDR2 YYDKDF (reference sequence). CDR3 in amino acids: CATSRDRRDLAKNIQYF. The CDR3 bases are TGTGCCACCAGCAGAGACCGGCGGGACTTAGCCAAAAACATTCAGTACTTC.

CDR3 DNA: TGTGCCAGCAGTTTATCGGGTGCTGGGGCCAACGTCCTGACTTTC. This gives the protein CASSLSGAGANVLTF. The chain combines TRBV28 with TRBJ2-6; D is ambiguous. CDR1 and CDR2 from the germline V gene are MDHEN and SYDVKM. V lost 1 base, J lost 2 bases, and 6 bases lay in between. This CDR3 region has 15 residues.

The chain joins TRBV5-1 to TRBJ2-5, with 8 nucleotides matching TRBD1. Germline CDR1 is SGHRS and CDR2 is YFSETQ. This CDR3 region has 15 residues. The V gene end was trimmed by 0 bases and the J gene end by 6 bases; junction bases not matched to a gene: 7. CDR3 nucleotide sequence: TGCGCCAGCAGCTTGGCCGGGACAGGTTTTAAGACCCAGTACTTC. Encoded protein: CASSLAGTGFKTQYF.